The clone carrying this T cell receptor beta chain was counted many times. This entry belongs to a study of blood T cells in healthy people across ages. Donors ranged from about 6 to 95 years old and were healthy Caucasians in Russia. With a J-beta primer mix and a sample-barcoded 5' primer, a second PCR ran about 7 to 12 cycles. In TCRdb, the 5' RACE reads were re-called with MiXCR into one record per CDR3 protein. Of about 1.6 million distinct CDR3 sequences in the sample, 34% were seen once. CDR3 length: 15 residues. V was trimmed by 6 bases and J by 7 bases, leaving 19 bases between them. Looked up from germline, CDR1 is SGHTA and CDR2 is FQGNSA.

The chain carries TRBV7-2 and TRBJ1-5, with D unresolved. Sequencing input: blood. This clonotype was sampled from a woman aged 25 to 39 in good health. The CDR3 spells CASSPNRVDGQPQHF. The DNA for the CDR3 is TGTGCCAGCAGTCCAAACCGGGTCGATGGACAGCCCCAGCATTTT.